This TCR beta chain was documented in a study of T cells after yellow fever vaccination. The CDR3 loop spans 15 amino acids. Germline values: CDR1 LGHNA, CDR2 YSLEER. V lost 2 bases to trimming and J lost 1 base, with 8 bases between them. This clonotype came up many times. Each CDR3 protein is one row after TCRdb ran MiXCR on the 5' RACE reads. The sample carries fewer than 350,000 distinct CDR3 sequences, 3% to 4.5% recorded once. The chain links TRBV4-3 to TRBJ2-2; D not certain. The TCR comes from a man between 18 and 29 years old who received the YFV17D yellow fever vaccine. The sample was PBMCs, taken on the day of the yellow fever booster vaccination. This CDR3 reads CASSQLRQNTGELFF. The CDR3 bases are TGCGCCAGCAGCCAACTTAGACAGAACACCGGGGAGCTGTTTTTT.